Listed below are T cell receptor beta chains from one sample, sequenced in a study of cytomegalovirus exposure and HLA in healthy donors. TCRdb's copy holds only in-frame clones and misses some; the assay was immunoSEQ multiplex PCR. The table has roughly 140,000 clones, around 77% seen once. The sequenced sample was PBMCs. The receptors originated from a woman aged 40 to 55 in good health and CMV-seropositive. The CDR3 runs from the conserved cysteine through the conserved F or W. A D gene is named only where the DNA matches it firmly. A row's size may be missing; if present it is once, few, many or a size class.

J gene: TRBJ1-5
clone size: -
V gene: TRBV4-1
D gene: -
CDR3 protein: CASSPTGNQPQHF
CDR3 DNA: TGCGCCAGCAGCCCCACAGGGAATCAGCCCCAGCATTTT

J gene: TRBJ2-2
clone size: -
V gene: TRBV6-1
D gene: TRBD2
CDR3 protein: CASSEWRGGTGELFF
CDR3 DNA: TGTGCCAGCAGTGAATGGCGGGGGGGCACCGGGGAGCTGTTTTTT

J gene: TRBJ2-7
clone size: -
V gene: TRBV7-3
D gene: TRBD2
CDR3 protein: CASSSSGGIYEQYF
CDR3 DNA: TGTGCCAGCAGCTCTTCCGGGGGGATCTACGAGCAGTACTTC

J gene: TRBJ1-4
clone size: -
V gene: TRBV28
D gene: -
CDR3 protein: CASTPPGANEKLFF
CDR3 DNA: TGTGCCAGCACCCCCCCGGGGGCTAATGAAAAACTGTTTTTT

J gene: TRBJ2-5
clone size: few
V gene: TRBV7-6
D gene: -
CDR3 protein: CASSLPQEGGTQYF
CDR3 DNA: TGTGCCAGCAGCTTACCGCAAGAGGGAGGGACCCAGTACTTC

J gene: TRBJ1-1
clone size: -
V gene: TRBV2
D gene: TRBD1
CDR3 protein: CASSQTGVNTEAFF
CDR3 DNA: TGTGCCAGCAGCCAAACAGGGGTTAACACTGAAGCTTTCTTT

J gene: TRBJ1-1
clone size: once
V gene: TRBV18
D gene: TRBD1
CDR3 protein: CASSRAGQENTEAFF
CDR3 DNA: TGTGCCAGCTCCCGGGCGGGACAGGAGAACACTGAAGCTTTCTTT

J gene: TRBJ2-3
clone size: -
V gene: TRBV11-2
D gene: -
CDR3 protein: CASSFTTGTDTQYF
CDR3 DNA: TGTGCCAGCAGCTTCACAACAGGCACAGATACGCAGTATTTT

J gene: TRBJ1-6
clone size: -
V gene: TRBV9
D gene: -
CDR3 protein: CASSPSSKTYNSPLHF
CDR3 DNA: TGTGCCAGCAGCCCCTCATCTAAAACCTATAATTCACCCCTCCACTTT

J gene: TRBJ2-7
clone size: -
V gene: TRBV5-4
D gene: -
CDR3 protein: CASSLMGLHEQYF
CDR3 DNA: TGTGCCAGCAGCTTGATGGGGCTGCACGAGCAGTACTTC

J gene: TRBJ2-7
clone size: few
V gene: TRBV14
D gene: -
CDR3 protein: CASNNRPYEQYF
CDR3 DNA: TGTGCCAGCAACAACAGGCCCTACGAGCAGTACTTC

J gene: TRBJ1-4
clone size: few
V gene: TRBV6-5
D gene: -
CDR3 protein: CASTGLFGEKLFF
CDR3 DNA: TGTGCCAGCACCGGACTTTTTGGAGAAAAACTGTTTTTT

J gene: TRBJ1-2
clone size: -
V gene: TRBV29-1
D gene: -
CDR3 protein: CSVDTGTNYGYTF
CDR3 DNA: TGCAGCGTTGATACGGGAACTAACTATGGCTACACCTTC

J gene: TRBJ1-5
clone size: few
V gene: TRBV6-1
D gene: -
CDR3 protein: CASSEARGRGWAQPQHF
CDR3 DNA: TGTGCCAGCAGTGAAGCGAGGGGTCGGGGGTGGGCTCAGCCCCAGCATTTT

J gene: TRBJ2-5
clone size: once
V gene: TRBV10-3
D gene: -
CDR3 protein: CATTFARSETQYF
CDR3 DNA: TGTGCCACCACCTTTGCTAGGTCAGAGACCCAGTACTTC

J gene: TRBJ1-1
clone size: once
V gene: TRBV4-1
D gene: -
CDR3 protein: CASSQDLRGEAFF
CDR3 DNA: TGCGCCAGCAGCCAAGATCTCAGGGGTGAAGCTTTCTTT

J gene: TRBJ2-3
clone size: -
V gene: TRBV5-4
D gene: TRBD2
CDR3 protein: CASSLTGRGIGTDTQYF
CDR3 DNA: TGTGCCAGCAGCTTGACCGGGCGGGGGATCGGCACAGATACGCAGTATTTT

J gene: TRBJ2-3
clone size: -
V gene: TRBV7-6
D gene: TRBD2
CDR3 protein: CASSRLAATSTDTQYF
CDR3 DNA: TGTGCCAGCAGCCGACTAGCGGCCACGAGCACAGATACGCAGTATTTT

J gene: TRBJ2-3
clone size: -
V gene: TRBV7-9
D gene: TRBD2
CDR3 protein: CASSQLAGGPTRTDTQYF
CDR3 DNA: TGTGCCAGCAGCCAACTAGCGGGGGGGCCTACGAGAACAGATACGCAGTATTTT

J gene: TRBJ1-1
clone size: -
V gene: TRBV14
D gene: -
CDR3 protein: CASSQDFVEARAFF
CDR3 DNA: TGTGCCAGCAGCCAAGATTTCGTGGAGGCTAGAGCTTTCTTT

J gene: TRBJ1-6
clone size: few
V gene: TRBV9
D gene: -
CDR3 protein: CASGSGGGLGSPLHF
CDR3 DNA: TGTGCCAGCGGGAGCGGGGGGGGGTTGGGTTCACCCCTCCACTTT

J gene: TRBJ1-1
clone size: -
V gene: TRBV30
D gene: TRBD1
CDR3 protein: CAWSVGAGTGGTEAFF
CDR3 DNA: TGTGCCTGGAGTGTAGGTGCGGGAACAGGGGGCACTGAAGCTTTCTTT

J gene: TRBJ1-6
clone size: -
V gene: TRBV5-5
D gene: -
CDR3 protein: CASRQQWTYNSPLHF
CDR3 DNA: TGTGCCAGCAGGCAACAGTGGACCTATAATTCACCCCTCCACTTT

J gene: TRBJ2-7
clone size: -
V gene: TRBV10-3
D gene: -
CDR3 protein: CAISESPLANYEQYF
CDR3 DNA: TGTGCCATCAGTGAGTCCCCGCTTGCTAACTACGAGCAGTACTTC

J gene: TRBJ2-7
clone size: -
V gene: TRBV2
D gene: -
CDR3 protein: CASSSGADEQYF
CDR3 DNA: TGTGCCAGCAGTTCAGGGGCAGACGAGCAGTACTTC

J gene: TRBJ1-6
clone size: -
V gene: TRBV28
D gene: TRBD1
CDR3 protein: CASRAGDRANYNSPLHF
CDR3 DNA: TGTGCCAGCAGAGCAGGGGACAGGGCGAACTATAATTCACCCCTCCACTTT

J gene: TRBJ1-5
clone size: -
V gene: TRBV30
D gene: -
CDR3 protein: CAWSEVGNQPQHF
CDR3 DNA: TGTGCCTGGAGCGAGGTTGGCAATCAGCCCCAGCATTTT

J gene: TRBJ2-5
clone size: -
V gene: TRBV11-2
D gene: TRBD2
CDR3 protein: CASSRGDRGGFQETQYF
CDR3 DNA: TGTGCCAGCAGCCGCGGGGATCGGGGGGGGTTCCAAGAGACCCAGTACTTC

J gene: TRBJ1-2
clone size: -
V gene: TRBV20-1
D gene: -
CDR3 protein: CSATGEHGYTF
CDR3 DNA: TGCAGTGCTACCGGGGAACATGGCTACACCTTC

J gene: TRBJ1-1
clone size: -
V gene: TRBV2
D gene: -
CDR3 protein: CASSLDISTEAFF
CDR3 DNA: TGTGCCAGCAGCCTAGATATTAGCACTGAAGCTTTCTTT

J gene: TRBJ1-2
clone size: -
V gene: TRBV7-9
D gene: -
CDR3 protein: CSSSQASVGLYGYTF
CDR3 DNA: TGTTCCAGCAGCCAGGCCTCGGTAGGCCTGTATGGCTACACCTTC

J gene: TRBJ2-4
clone size: -
V gene: TRBV6-1
D gene: TRBD1
CDR3 protein: CASSERGRGQDIQYF
CDR3 DNA: TGTGCCAGCAGTGAAAGGGGTAGGGGGCAGGACATTCAGTACTTC

J gene: TRBJ1-1
clone size: -
V gene: TRBV6-5
D gene: -
CDR3 protein: CASSPSPGEAFF
CDR3 DNA: TGTGCCAGCAGTCCAAGTCCGGGGGAAGCTTTCTTT

J gene: TRBJ2-5
clone size: -
V gene: TRBV6-5
D gene: -
CDR3 protein: CASSAQGLGRETQYF
CDR3 DNA: TGTGCCAGCAGTGCCCAAGGCTTGGGGCGGGAGACCCAGTACTTC

J gene: TRBJ1-1
clone size: few
V gene: TRBV13
D gene: TRBD1
CDR3 protein: CASSFTTTGGTEAFF
CDR3 DNA: TGTGCCAGCAGCTTCACTACCACAGGGGGTACTGAAGCTTTCTTT

J gene: TRBJ2-5
clone size: few
V gene: TRBV6-5
D gene: TRBD2
CDR3 protein: CASRRLAELQETQYF
CDR3 DNA: TGTGCCAGCAGAAGACTAGCGGAACTCCAAGAGACCCAGTACTTC

J gene: TRBJ1-5
clone size: -
V gene: TRBV4-2
D gene: -
CDR3 protein: CASSQELIGQPQHF
CDR3 DNA: TGTGCCAGCAGCCAAGAACTAATAGGACAGCCCCAGCATTTT

J gene: TRBJ1-1
clone size: -
V gene: TRBV15
D gene: -
CDR3 protein: CATSRDRTNTEAFF
CDR3 DNA: TGTGCCACCAGCAGAGACAGGACTAACACTGAAGCTTTCTTT

J gene: TRBJ1-2
clone size: -
V gene: TRBV19
D gene: TRBD1
CDR3 protein: CASTPETGDGYTF
CDR3 DNA: TGTGCCAGTACCCCCGAGACAGGGGACGGCTACACCTTC

J gene: TRBJ2-2
clone size: few
V gene: TRBV19
D gene: -
CDR3 protein: CASSIEGDTGELFF
CDR3 DNA: TGTGCCAGTAGTATAGAAGGGGACACCGGGGAGCTGTTTTTT

J gene: TRBJ1-5
clone size: -
V gene: TRBV30
D gene: -
CDR3 protein: CAWQTGSSGQPQHF
CDR3 DNA: TGTGCCTGGCAGACAGGTTCCTCCGGGCAGCCCCAGCATTTT

J gene: TRBJ1-1
clone size: -
V gene: TRBV6-5
D gene: -
CDR3 protein: CASSYSSTSEAFF
CDR3 DNA: TGTGCCAGCAGTTACTCGTCTACTTCTGAAGCTTTCTTT

J gene: TRBJ2-3
clone size: -
V gene: TRBV9
D gene: -
CDR3 protein: CASSVEVVAGSADTQYF
CDR3 DNA: TGTGCCAGCAGCGTAGAAGTAGTGGCGGGGAGCGCAGATACGCAGTATTTT

J gene: TRBJ2-7
clone size: -
V gene: TRBV19
D gene: -
CDR3 protein: CASSPRTDNPYEQYF
CDR3 DNA: TGTGCCAGTAGTCCCCGGACAGACAACCCCTACGAGCAGTACTTC

J gene: TRBJ1-5
clone size: -
V gene: TRBV5-1
D gene: TRBD1
CDR3 protein: CASSPAGQGNNQPQHF
CDR3 DNA: TGCGCCAGCAGCCCGGCGGGACAGGGTAACAATCAGCCCCAGCATTTT

J gene: TRBJ2-1
clone size: -
V gene: TRBV28
D gene: TRBD2
CDR3 protein: CASSPPRVAGGLGEQFF
CDR3 DNA: TGTGCCAGCAGTCCCCCCCGGGTAGCGGGGGGGCTAGGTGAGCAGTTCTTC

J gene: TRBJ2-7
clone size: -
V gene: TRBV7-6
D gene: -
CDR3 protein: CASSLGTPISEQYF
CDR3 DNA: TGTGCCAGCAGCTTAGGGACACCGATCTCAGAGCAGTACTTC

J gene: TRBJ1-2
clone size: -
V gene: TRBV13
D gene: TRBD1
CDR3 protein: CASSLGQVGQIYGYTF
CDR3 DNA: TGTGCCAGCAGCTTAGGCCAGGTGGGACAGATCTATGGCTACACCTTC

J gene: TRBJ2-7
clone size: -
V gene: TRBV18
D gene: -
CDR3 protein: CASSPPFSMENSATKQYF
CDR3 DNA: TGTGCCAGCTCACCACCGTTTTCTATGGAGAACTCGGCTACGAAACAGTACTTC

J gene: TRBJ1-2
clone size: -
V gene: TRBV10-3
D gene: TRBD1
CDR3 protein: CAISTTGDYGYTF
CDR3 DNA: TGTGCCATCAGTACTACAGGGGACTATGGCTACACCTTC

J gene: TRBJ1-1
clone size: -
V gene: TRBV2
D gene: -
CDR3 protein: CASSPRQREAFF
CDR3 DNA: TGTGCCAGCAGTCCAAGACAGCGTGAAGCTTTCTTT

J gene: TRBJ1-2
clone size: -
V gene: TRBV2
D gene: TRBD1
CDR3 protein: CASSSPPGQGFRGYTF
CDR3 DNA: TGTGCCAGCAGCTCCCCACCGGGACAGGGGTTTCGCGGCTACACCTTC

J gene: TRBJ2-3
clone size: -
V gene: TRBV5-6
D gene: -
CDR3 protein: CASSLENGGPRSTDTQYF
CDR3 DNA: TGTGCCAGCAGCTTGGAGAATGGAGGTCCTCGGAGCACAGATACGCAGTATTTT

J gene: TRBJ1-2
clone size: -
V gene: TRBV5-5
D gene: TRBD1
CDR3 protein: CASSLDSGGGYGYTF
CDR3 DNA: TGTGCCAGCAGCTTGGACTCAGGGGGTGGCTATGGCTACACCTTC

J gene: TRBJ2-5
clone size: -
V gene: TRBV30
D gene: TRBD2
CDR3 protein: CAWSARTSGGLQETQYF
CDR3 DNA: TGTGCCTGGAGTGCTCGGACTAGCGGGGGGCTCCAAGAGACCCAGTACTTC

J gene: TRBJ1-4
clone size: -
V gene: TRBV5-1
D gene: TRBD1
CDR3 protein: CASSIGRQGNNEKLFF
CDR3 DNA: TGCGCCAGCAGCATAGGAAGACAGGGAAATAATGAAAAACTGTTTTTT

J gene: TRBJ2-1
clone size: few
V gene: TRBV5-6
D gene: TRBD2
CDR3 protein: CASSLGGGDANEQFF
CDR3 DNA: TGTGCCAGCAGCTTAGGCGGGGGGGACGCCAATGAGCAGTTCTTC

J gene: TRBJ1-2
clone size: -
V gene: TRBV11-2
D gene: -
CDR3 protein: CASSLGLLNYGYTF
CDR3 DNA: TGTGCCAGCAGCTTAGGTCTCCTGAACTATGGCTACACCTTC

J gene: TRBJ2-3
clone size: -
V gene: TRBV18
D gene: -
CDR3 protein: CASSPAGLDTQYF
CDR3 DNA: TGTGCCAGCTCACCTGCAGGGTTAGATACGCAGTATTTT

J gene: TRBJ2-5
clone size: -
V gene: TRBV20-1
D gene: TRBD2
CDR3 protein: CSAGGAETQYF
CDR3 DNA: TGCAGTGCGGGAGGGGCTGAGACCCAGTACTTC